The T cell receptor (beta chain) under discussion was sequenced for a study of metastatic and nonmetastatic thyroid tumors. TCRdb re-analyzed the PCR reads through MiXCR. The sample lists approximately 37,000 clones; about 21% were seen once. No treatment of any kind had been given to any patient before thyroid surgery. This clone was seen at least ten times. V lost 6 bases to trimming and J lost 6 bases, with 13 bases between them. The CDR3 consists of 12 residues. Germline CDR1 and CDR2: SGHRS and YFSETQ. Sequencing input: tumor tissue. J is TRBJ2-7 and V is TRBV5-1; D remains unclear. The clonotype comes from a male donor with papillary thyroid cancer or a benign thyroid nodule (not recorded which). Some clones in this sample may be carry-over from other donors' samples. The CDR3 bases are TGCGCCAGCATAAGGCACGGCGGCGAGCAGTACTTC. This gives the protein CASIRHGGEQYF.